The rows below give T cell receptor beta chains drawn from one sample of a study of a mutant IDH1 vaccine in newly diagnosed glioma. Antigens for these TCRs are unknown. Generated by immunoSEQ multiplex PCR, the TCRdb table keeps only in-frame clones and is missing some. The sample consists of about 29,000 clones, around 80% of them appearing once. The sequencing used PBMCs, collected from a glioma patient whose treatment included an IDH1 peptide vaccine. These receptors originate from a woman between 18 and 29 years old with glioma. The CDR3 runs from the conserved cysteine through the conserved F or W. A D gene is named only where the DNA matches it firmly. Some rows mark clone size as missing; the rest say once, few, many or name a class of expanded clone.

>TRBJ1-6|TRBV5-8|once|15|-
CASSLNPGSGSPLHF
TGTGCCAGCAGCTTGAATCCGGGGAGTGGTTCACCCCTCCACTTT
>TRBJ1-5|TRBV28|-|16|-
CASSLTSGRTLGPQHF
TGTGCCAGCAGCCTTACATCGGGGAGAACCCTGGGGCCCCAGCATTTT
>TRBJ1-6|TRBV5-4|once|12|-
CASSLENSPLHF
TGTGCCAGCAGCTTGGAGAATTCACCCCTCCACTTT
>TRBJ2-4|TRBV30|-|14|-
CAWSRYLAKNIQYF
TGTGCCTGGAGTCGGTACCTAGCCAAAAACATTCAGTACTTC
>TRBJ1-5|TRBV19|-|15|-
CASSPPGTRHQPQHF
TGTGCCAGTAGTCCCCCCGGGACACGGCATCAGCCCCAGCATTTT
>TRBJ1-2|TRBV7-2|-|13|-
CASSPPGSGGYTF
TGTGCCAGCAGCCCCCCGGGGTCGGGGGGCTACACCTTC
>TRBJ1-1|TRBV30|-|13|-
CAWSRRLNTEAFF
TGTGCCTGGAGTCGCAGGCTAAACACTGAAGCTTTCTTT
>TRBJ1-5|TRBV5-6|-|18|TRBD1
CASSLTGQGRYSNQPQHF
TGTGCCAGCAGCTTAACCGGACAGGGACGTTATAGCAATCAGCCCCAGCATTTT
>TRBJ2-3|TRBV19|-|14|TRBD2
CASSIRLAEDTQYF
TGTGCCAGTAGTATTAGGCTAGCGGAAGATACGCAGTATTTT
>TRBJ2-7|TRBV27|-|14|-
CASSLSGGYYEQYF
TGTGCCAGCAGTTTATCCGGGGGTTACTACGAGCAGTACTTC
>TRBJ1-1|TRBV7-6|-|13|TRBD1
CASSPTGRTEAFF
TGTGCCAGCAGCCCGACAGGGCGGACTGAAGCTTTCTTT
>TRBJ1-4|TRBV5-1|-|14|-
CASRTEPTNEKLFF
TGCGCCAGCAGGACCGAGCCAACTAATGAAAAACTGTTTTTT
>TRBJ2-2|TRBV4-2|-|17|TRBD2
CASSQGAGGPGTGELFF
TGTGCCAGCAGCCAAGGAGCGGGGGGGCCGGGCACCGGGGAGCTGTTTTTT
>TRBJ2-7|TRBV27|-|18|-
CASSSPSSIGTQNHEQYF
TGTGCCAGCAGTTCTCCTTCGTCGATCGGGACACAAAACCACGAGCAGTACTTC
>TRBJ2-3|TRBV5-4|-|12|-
CASSYVRDTQYF
TGTGCCAGCTCCTACGTTCGGGATACGCAGTATTTT
>TRBJ2-7|TRBV7-9|-|14|TRBD1
CASSTGTVTYEQYF
TGTGCCAGCAGCACCGGGACAGTAACCTACGAGCAGTACTTC
>TRBJ1-1|TRBV4-2|few|14|-
CASSQAGAYTEAFF
TGTGCCAGCAGCCAAGCCGGGGCCTACACTGAAGCTTTCTTT
>TRBJ1-2|TRBV7-2|-|12|-
CASSPLGSGYTF
TGTGCCAGCAGCCCCCTCGGCAGCGGCTACACCTTC
>TRBJ1-5|TRBV7-9|few|15|-
CASSLVGDSNQPQHF
TGTGCCAGCAGCTTAGTGGGGGATAGCAATCAGCCCCAGCATTTT
>TRBJ2-5|TRBV19|-|12|-
CASIGRGETQYF
TGTGCCAGTATAGGCAGGGGCGAGACCCAGTACTTC
>TRBJ1-3|TRBV7-9|-|15|-
CASSLSRVAGNTIYF
TGTGCCAGCAGCTTATCCAGGGTTGCCGGAAACACCATATATTTT
>TRBJ1-2|TRBV13|-|14|TRBD1
CASRPTGESYGYTF
TGTGCCAGCAGACCGACAGGGGAAAGCTATGGCTACACCTTC
>TRBJ1-6|TRBV7-9|-|14|-
CASSLGQGESPLHF
TGTGCCAGCAGCTTGGGGCAGGGAGAGTCACCCCTCCACTTT
>TRBJ1-2|TRBV5-5|-|13|-
CASSRGGGNGYTF
TGTGCCAGCAGCCGTGGGGGGGGGAACGGCTACACCTTC
>TRBJ1-2|TRBV6-5|few|14|TRBD1
CASSLRTGDYGYTF
TGTGCCAGCAGTCTACGGACAGGAGACTATGGCTACACCTTC
>TRBJ2-7|TRBV5-1|-|16|-
CASSFYGELSSYEQYF
TGCGCCAGCAGCTTCTATGGAGAACTAAGCTCCTACGAGCAGTACTTC
>TRBJ1-2|TRBV7-9|-|13|TRBD1
CASSLPGGPGYTF
TGTGCCAGCAGCCTCCCAGGGGGACCTGGCTACACCTTC
>TRBJ2-3|TRBV25-1|once|14|-
CASSLALGTDTQYF
TGTGCCAGCAGCTTGGCACTCGGGACAGATACGCAGTATTTT
>TRBJ1-2|TRBV19|-|14|TRBD1
CASSTGTAVYGYTF
TGTGCCAGTAGTACCGGGACAGCTGTCTATGGCTACACCTTC
>TRBJ2-7|TRBV7-8|-|14|-
CASSLGLNSYEQYF
TGTGCCAGCAGCTTAGGGTTAAACTCCTACGAGCAGTACTTC
>TRBJ2-1|TRBV7-8|-|17|TRBD2
CASSLEGTSGRGSEQFF
TGTGCCAGCAGCTTAGAGGGAACTAGCGGGAGAGGTAGTGAGCAGTTCTTC
>TRBJ1-1|TRBV6-1|-|13|-
CASSEVRSWKAFF
TGTGCCAGCAGTGAAGTCCGCAGTTGGAAAGCTTTCTTT
>TRBJ2-7|TRBV6-4|-|14|-
CASRSTGQSYEQYF
TGTGCCAGCAGAAGTACGGGACAATCCTACGAGCAGTACTTC